This TCR beta chain is drawn from a study of blood T cells in healthy people across ages. Study-wide findings and caveats: PBMCs that were unsorted prevented a conclusive naive versus antigen-experienced comparison. Diversity figures derived from one million T cells were judged to underestimate the true value.

For every donor, a draw yielded ten milliliters of peripheral blood. It was with a sample-barcoded 5' primer and a J-beta primer mix that a second PCR of roughly 7 to 12 cycles was run. A tag from a template-switch adaptor with 12 random nucleotides marked each cDNA molecule. MiXCR was run by TCRdb on the 5' RACE reads, yielding one entry per CDR3 protein. The sample lists 1.8 million or so distinct CDR3 sequences, 35% to 50% occurring once. The germline V gene has CDR1 SGHTA and CDR2 FQGNSA. There are 16 residues in the CDR3. V lost 1 base and J lost 5, with 17 bases in between. This clonotype has just a few counts. Its specificity is unknown.

Sequencing used blood. The receptor comes from a human donor in good health. The rearrangement uses TRBV7-2 and TRBJ1-2; D possibly corresponds to TRBD1 (6 bases). CDR3 in DNA: TGTGCCAGCAGCTTAGAAAGGGGGGGCGCCGGGTATGGCTACACCTTC. Translating gives CASSLERGGAGYGYTF.